This T cell receptor beta chain was captured by sequencing in a study of blood T cells in healthy people across ages. General observations from the study: Long-lived donors exceeded aged donors in naive CD4+ cells and diversity.

This clonotype was recorded a few times. What it binds is not known. From germline, CDR1 is SGDLS and CDR2 YYNGEE. The CDR3 has 15 residues. The second PCR ran roughly 6 to 11 cycles with a sample-barcoded 5' primer and J-beta primers. TCRdb redid the calling of the 5' RACE reads with MiXCR, one entry per CDR3 protein. The data hold just over 800,000 distinct CDR3 sequences, with roughly 60% observed a single time. Healthy Caucasian individuals from Russia aged about 6 to 100 were enrolled as donors. The sequenced material came from blood. The chain couples TRBV9 to TRBJ2-4; 8 bases are shared with TRBD2. The J call is uncertain, as TRBJ2-7 better fits the DNA end. The TCR comes from a man aged 25-45 years in good health. CDR3 sequence: CASSSGGFINHEQYF. CDR3 DNA: TGTGCCAGTTCGTCGGGAGGGTTTATTAACCACGAGCAGTACTTC.